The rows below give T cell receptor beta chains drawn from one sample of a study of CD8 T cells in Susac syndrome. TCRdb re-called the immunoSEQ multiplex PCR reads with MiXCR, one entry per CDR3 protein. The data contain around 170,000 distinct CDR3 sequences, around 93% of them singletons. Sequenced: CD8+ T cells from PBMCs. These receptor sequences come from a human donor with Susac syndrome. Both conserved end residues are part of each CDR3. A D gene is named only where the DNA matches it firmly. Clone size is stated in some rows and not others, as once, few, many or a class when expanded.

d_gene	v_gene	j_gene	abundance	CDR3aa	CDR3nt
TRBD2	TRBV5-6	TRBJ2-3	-	CASSPGLAETPDTQYF	TGTGCCAGCAGCCCGGGACTAGCGGAGACACCAGATACGCAGTATTTT
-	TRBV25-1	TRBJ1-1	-	CASSEWGNTEAFF	TGTGCCAGCAGTGAATGGGGCAACACTGAAGCTTTCTTT
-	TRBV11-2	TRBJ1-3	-	CASRQTRSTIYF	TGTGCCAGCAGACAAACTAGGAGCACCATATATTTT
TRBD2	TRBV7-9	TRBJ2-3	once	CASSLMTSGRLGTDTQYF	TGTGCCAGCAGCCTGATGACTAGCGGGAGATTAGGCACAGATACGCAGTATTTT
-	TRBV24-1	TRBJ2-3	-	CATSDFGMGSTDTQYF	TGTGCCACCAGTGATTTTGGAATGGGAAGCACAGATACGCAGTATTTT
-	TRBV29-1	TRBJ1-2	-	CSVVGTFSDLYRERGGYTF	TGCAGCGTTGTAGGAACCTTTAGCGATTTATATCGGGAACGAGGAGGCTACACCTTC
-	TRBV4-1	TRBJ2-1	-	CASSQASAYNEQFF	TGCGCCAGCAGCCAGGCTAGCGCTTACAATGAGCAGTTCTTC
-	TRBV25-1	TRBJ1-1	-	CASSDPSKGGTEAFF	TGTGCCAGCAGTGACCCCTCGAAGGGGGGCACTGAAGCTTTCTTT
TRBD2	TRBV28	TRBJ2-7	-	CASSFGGSGYEQYF	TGTGCCAGCAGTTTCGGGGGGAGTGGGTACGAGCAGTACTTC
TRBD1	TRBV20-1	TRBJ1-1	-	CSARDARGHTEAFF	TGCAGTGCTAGAGATGCCAGGGGGCACACTGAAGCTTTCTTT
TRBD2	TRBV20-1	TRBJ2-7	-	CSASYRAGALHEQYF	TGCAGTGCTAGTTATAGGGCGGGAGCTCTCCACGAGCAGTACTTC
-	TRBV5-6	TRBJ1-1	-	CASSFQGVNTEAFF	TGTGCCAGCAGCTTCCAGGGAGTGAACACTGAAGCTTTCTTT
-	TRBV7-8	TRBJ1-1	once	CATRDMTGNEAFF	TGTGCCACCAGGGATATGACAGGTAATGAAGCTTTCTTT
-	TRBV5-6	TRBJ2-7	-	CASSRAGGLSYEQYF	TGTGCCAGCAGTCGGGCTGGAGGGCTTTCCTACGAGCAGTACTTC
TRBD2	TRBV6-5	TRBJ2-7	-	CASRDLAGLFYEQYF	TGTGCCAGCAGGGACCTAGCGGGACTCTTCTACGAGCAGTACTTC
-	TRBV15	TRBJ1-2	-	CATSIRGSGYTF	TGTGCCACCAGCATCAGGGGTAGTGGCTACACCTTC
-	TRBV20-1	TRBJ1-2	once	CSARGLEGHYGYTF	TGCAGTGCTAGGGGACTGGAGGGTCACTATGGCTACACCTTC
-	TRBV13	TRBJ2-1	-	CASSFPGLEAYNEQFF	TGTGCCAGCAGCTTCCCGGGCCTTGAAGCCTACAATGAGCAGTTCTTC
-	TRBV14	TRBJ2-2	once	CASSQGPGNTGELFF	TGTGCCAGCAGCCAAGGTCCGGGCAACACCGGGGAGCTGTTTTTT
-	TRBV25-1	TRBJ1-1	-	CASKKVGGAAFF	TGTGCCAGCAAAAAAGTCGGAGGGGCGGCTTTCTTT
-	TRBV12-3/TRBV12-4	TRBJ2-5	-	CASSLLAQETQYF	TGTGCCAGCAGTTTACTCGCACAAGAGACCCAGTACTTC
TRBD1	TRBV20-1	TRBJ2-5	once	CSARDHPGQIQETQYF	TGCAGTGCTAGAGATCACCCGGGACAGATCCAAGAGACCCAGTACTTC
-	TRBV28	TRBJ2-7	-	CASSPPEEIYEQYF	TGTGCCAGCAGTCCCCCGGAGGAGATCTACGAGCAGTACTTC
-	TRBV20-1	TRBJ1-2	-	CSARDGTSAYTPYGYTF	TGCAGTGCTAGAGATGGGACCTCGGCCTATACCCCTTATGGCTACACCTTC
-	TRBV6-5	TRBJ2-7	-	CASSPRTAVPEQYF	TGTGCCAGCAGTCCCCGGACAGCGGTCCCCGAGCAGTACTTC
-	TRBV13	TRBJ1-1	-	CASTLLRGNTEAFF	TGTGCCAGCACTCTTCTCAGGGGGAACACTGAAGCTTTCTTT
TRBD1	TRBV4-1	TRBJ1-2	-	CASSLEEWDRVSGYTF	TGCGCCAGCAGCCTGGAGGAGTGGGACAGGGTTTCTGGCTACACCTTC
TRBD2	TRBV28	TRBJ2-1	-	CASSPRVRAGAYNEQFF	TGTGCCAGCAGTCCCCGTGTTCGAGCGGGAGCCTACAATGAGCAGTTCTTC
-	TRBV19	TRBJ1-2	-	CASSMQGIFLYGYTF	TGTGCCAGTAGTATGCAGGGAATCTTCCTATATGGCTACACCTTC
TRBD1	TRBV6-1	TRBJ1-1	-	CASSPVWTGGNTEAFF	TGTGCCAGCAGTCCGGTGTGGACAGGAGGGAACACTGAAGCTTTCTTT
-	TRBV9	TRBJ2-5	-	CASSSGRLQETQYF	TGTGCCAGCAGCTCAGGACGCCTACAAGAGACCCAGTACTTC
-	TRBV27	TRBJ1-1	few	CASSLTANTEAFF	TGTGCCAGCAGTTTGACAGCTAACACTGAAGCTTTCTTT
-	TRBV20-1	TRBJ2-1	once	CSAAYNEQFF	TGCAGTGCTGCCTACAATGAGCAGTTCTTC
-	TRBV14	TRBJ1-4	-	CASSHWRGKSGEKLFF	TGTGCCAGCAGCCATTGGAGAGGGAAGTCTGGTGAAAAACTGTTTTTT
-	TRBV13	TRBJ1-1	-	CASSLHSPNTEAFF	TGTGCCAGCAGCTTACACTCACCGAACACTGAAGCTTTCTTT
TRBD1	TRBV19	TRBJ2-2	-	CASSDRESGELFF	TGTGCCAGTAGCGACAGGGAAAGTGGGGAGCTGTTTTTT
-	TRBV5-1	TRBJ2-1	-	CASRGFGYNEQFF	TGCGCCAGCAGGGGGTTTGGTTACAATGAGCAGTTCTTC
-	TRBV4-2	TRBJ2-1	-	CASSQDRDEQFF	TGTGCCAGCAGCCAAGATAGGGATGAGCAGTTCTTC
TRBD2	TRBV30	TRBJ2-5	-	CAWKRLAVYQETQYF	TGTGCCTGGAAGAGACTAGCGGTGTACCAAGAGACCCAGTACTTC
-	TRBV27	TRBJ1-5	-	CASSTQGTRNQPQHF	TGTGCCAGCAGTACTCAGGGGACTCGCAATCAGCCCCAGCATTTT
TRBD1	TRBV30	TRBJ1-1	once	CAWTQRTGEAFF	TGTGCCTGGACCCAGAGGACAGGGGAAGCTTTCTTT
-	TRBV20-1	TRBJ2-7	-	CSARAPATRGAYAYEQYF	TGCAGTGCTAGAGCTCCGGCCACCCGGGGGGCCTATGCCTACGAGCAGTACTTC
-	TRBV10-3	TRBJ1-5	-	CASTRDRNQPQHF	TGTGCCTCAACCCGGGACCGTAATCAGCCCCAGCATTTT
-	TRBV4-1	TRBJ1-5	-	CASSRTILDQPQHF	TGCGCCAGCAGCCGGACCATTCTGGATCAGCCCCAGCATTTT
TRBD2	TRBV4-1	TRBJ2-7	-	CASSQGRLAGGVEQYF	TGCGCCAGCAGCCAAGGGAGACTAGCGGGAGGGGTCGAGCAGTACTTC
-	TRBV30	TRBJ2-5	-	CACSGAPYQETQYF	TGTGCCTGCTCAGGAGCCCCGTACCAAGAGACCCAGTACTTC
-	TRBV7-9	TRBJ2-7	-	CASSLGEGRASYEQYF	TGTGCCAGCAGCTTAGGTGAGGGGCGAGCATCCTACGAGCAGTACTTC
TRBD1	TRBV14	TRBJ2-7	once	CASSRGTGTGGEQYF	TGTGCCAGCAGCCGCGGCACCGGGACAGGGGGCGAGCAGTACTTC
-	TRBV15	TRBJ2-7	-	CATSRDWSYEQYF	TGTGCCACCAGCAGAGATTGGAGCTACGAGCAGTACTTC
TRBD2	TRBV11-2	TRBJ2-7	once	CASSYSGGRYEQYF	TGTGCCAGCAGCTATAGCGGGGGCCGCTACGAGCAGTACTTC
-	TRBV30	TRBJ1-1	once	CAWSVGQNEAFF	TGTGCCTGGAGTGTAGGACAGAATGAAGCTTTCTTT
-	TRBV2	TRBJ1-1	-	CASSEAGMNTEAFF	TGTGCCAGCAGTGAGGCGGGGATGAACACTGAAGCTTTCTTT
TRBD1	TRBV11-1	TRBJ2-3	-	CASSSTGETDTQYF	TGTGCCAGCAGCTCGACAGGGGAGACAGATACGCAGTATTTT